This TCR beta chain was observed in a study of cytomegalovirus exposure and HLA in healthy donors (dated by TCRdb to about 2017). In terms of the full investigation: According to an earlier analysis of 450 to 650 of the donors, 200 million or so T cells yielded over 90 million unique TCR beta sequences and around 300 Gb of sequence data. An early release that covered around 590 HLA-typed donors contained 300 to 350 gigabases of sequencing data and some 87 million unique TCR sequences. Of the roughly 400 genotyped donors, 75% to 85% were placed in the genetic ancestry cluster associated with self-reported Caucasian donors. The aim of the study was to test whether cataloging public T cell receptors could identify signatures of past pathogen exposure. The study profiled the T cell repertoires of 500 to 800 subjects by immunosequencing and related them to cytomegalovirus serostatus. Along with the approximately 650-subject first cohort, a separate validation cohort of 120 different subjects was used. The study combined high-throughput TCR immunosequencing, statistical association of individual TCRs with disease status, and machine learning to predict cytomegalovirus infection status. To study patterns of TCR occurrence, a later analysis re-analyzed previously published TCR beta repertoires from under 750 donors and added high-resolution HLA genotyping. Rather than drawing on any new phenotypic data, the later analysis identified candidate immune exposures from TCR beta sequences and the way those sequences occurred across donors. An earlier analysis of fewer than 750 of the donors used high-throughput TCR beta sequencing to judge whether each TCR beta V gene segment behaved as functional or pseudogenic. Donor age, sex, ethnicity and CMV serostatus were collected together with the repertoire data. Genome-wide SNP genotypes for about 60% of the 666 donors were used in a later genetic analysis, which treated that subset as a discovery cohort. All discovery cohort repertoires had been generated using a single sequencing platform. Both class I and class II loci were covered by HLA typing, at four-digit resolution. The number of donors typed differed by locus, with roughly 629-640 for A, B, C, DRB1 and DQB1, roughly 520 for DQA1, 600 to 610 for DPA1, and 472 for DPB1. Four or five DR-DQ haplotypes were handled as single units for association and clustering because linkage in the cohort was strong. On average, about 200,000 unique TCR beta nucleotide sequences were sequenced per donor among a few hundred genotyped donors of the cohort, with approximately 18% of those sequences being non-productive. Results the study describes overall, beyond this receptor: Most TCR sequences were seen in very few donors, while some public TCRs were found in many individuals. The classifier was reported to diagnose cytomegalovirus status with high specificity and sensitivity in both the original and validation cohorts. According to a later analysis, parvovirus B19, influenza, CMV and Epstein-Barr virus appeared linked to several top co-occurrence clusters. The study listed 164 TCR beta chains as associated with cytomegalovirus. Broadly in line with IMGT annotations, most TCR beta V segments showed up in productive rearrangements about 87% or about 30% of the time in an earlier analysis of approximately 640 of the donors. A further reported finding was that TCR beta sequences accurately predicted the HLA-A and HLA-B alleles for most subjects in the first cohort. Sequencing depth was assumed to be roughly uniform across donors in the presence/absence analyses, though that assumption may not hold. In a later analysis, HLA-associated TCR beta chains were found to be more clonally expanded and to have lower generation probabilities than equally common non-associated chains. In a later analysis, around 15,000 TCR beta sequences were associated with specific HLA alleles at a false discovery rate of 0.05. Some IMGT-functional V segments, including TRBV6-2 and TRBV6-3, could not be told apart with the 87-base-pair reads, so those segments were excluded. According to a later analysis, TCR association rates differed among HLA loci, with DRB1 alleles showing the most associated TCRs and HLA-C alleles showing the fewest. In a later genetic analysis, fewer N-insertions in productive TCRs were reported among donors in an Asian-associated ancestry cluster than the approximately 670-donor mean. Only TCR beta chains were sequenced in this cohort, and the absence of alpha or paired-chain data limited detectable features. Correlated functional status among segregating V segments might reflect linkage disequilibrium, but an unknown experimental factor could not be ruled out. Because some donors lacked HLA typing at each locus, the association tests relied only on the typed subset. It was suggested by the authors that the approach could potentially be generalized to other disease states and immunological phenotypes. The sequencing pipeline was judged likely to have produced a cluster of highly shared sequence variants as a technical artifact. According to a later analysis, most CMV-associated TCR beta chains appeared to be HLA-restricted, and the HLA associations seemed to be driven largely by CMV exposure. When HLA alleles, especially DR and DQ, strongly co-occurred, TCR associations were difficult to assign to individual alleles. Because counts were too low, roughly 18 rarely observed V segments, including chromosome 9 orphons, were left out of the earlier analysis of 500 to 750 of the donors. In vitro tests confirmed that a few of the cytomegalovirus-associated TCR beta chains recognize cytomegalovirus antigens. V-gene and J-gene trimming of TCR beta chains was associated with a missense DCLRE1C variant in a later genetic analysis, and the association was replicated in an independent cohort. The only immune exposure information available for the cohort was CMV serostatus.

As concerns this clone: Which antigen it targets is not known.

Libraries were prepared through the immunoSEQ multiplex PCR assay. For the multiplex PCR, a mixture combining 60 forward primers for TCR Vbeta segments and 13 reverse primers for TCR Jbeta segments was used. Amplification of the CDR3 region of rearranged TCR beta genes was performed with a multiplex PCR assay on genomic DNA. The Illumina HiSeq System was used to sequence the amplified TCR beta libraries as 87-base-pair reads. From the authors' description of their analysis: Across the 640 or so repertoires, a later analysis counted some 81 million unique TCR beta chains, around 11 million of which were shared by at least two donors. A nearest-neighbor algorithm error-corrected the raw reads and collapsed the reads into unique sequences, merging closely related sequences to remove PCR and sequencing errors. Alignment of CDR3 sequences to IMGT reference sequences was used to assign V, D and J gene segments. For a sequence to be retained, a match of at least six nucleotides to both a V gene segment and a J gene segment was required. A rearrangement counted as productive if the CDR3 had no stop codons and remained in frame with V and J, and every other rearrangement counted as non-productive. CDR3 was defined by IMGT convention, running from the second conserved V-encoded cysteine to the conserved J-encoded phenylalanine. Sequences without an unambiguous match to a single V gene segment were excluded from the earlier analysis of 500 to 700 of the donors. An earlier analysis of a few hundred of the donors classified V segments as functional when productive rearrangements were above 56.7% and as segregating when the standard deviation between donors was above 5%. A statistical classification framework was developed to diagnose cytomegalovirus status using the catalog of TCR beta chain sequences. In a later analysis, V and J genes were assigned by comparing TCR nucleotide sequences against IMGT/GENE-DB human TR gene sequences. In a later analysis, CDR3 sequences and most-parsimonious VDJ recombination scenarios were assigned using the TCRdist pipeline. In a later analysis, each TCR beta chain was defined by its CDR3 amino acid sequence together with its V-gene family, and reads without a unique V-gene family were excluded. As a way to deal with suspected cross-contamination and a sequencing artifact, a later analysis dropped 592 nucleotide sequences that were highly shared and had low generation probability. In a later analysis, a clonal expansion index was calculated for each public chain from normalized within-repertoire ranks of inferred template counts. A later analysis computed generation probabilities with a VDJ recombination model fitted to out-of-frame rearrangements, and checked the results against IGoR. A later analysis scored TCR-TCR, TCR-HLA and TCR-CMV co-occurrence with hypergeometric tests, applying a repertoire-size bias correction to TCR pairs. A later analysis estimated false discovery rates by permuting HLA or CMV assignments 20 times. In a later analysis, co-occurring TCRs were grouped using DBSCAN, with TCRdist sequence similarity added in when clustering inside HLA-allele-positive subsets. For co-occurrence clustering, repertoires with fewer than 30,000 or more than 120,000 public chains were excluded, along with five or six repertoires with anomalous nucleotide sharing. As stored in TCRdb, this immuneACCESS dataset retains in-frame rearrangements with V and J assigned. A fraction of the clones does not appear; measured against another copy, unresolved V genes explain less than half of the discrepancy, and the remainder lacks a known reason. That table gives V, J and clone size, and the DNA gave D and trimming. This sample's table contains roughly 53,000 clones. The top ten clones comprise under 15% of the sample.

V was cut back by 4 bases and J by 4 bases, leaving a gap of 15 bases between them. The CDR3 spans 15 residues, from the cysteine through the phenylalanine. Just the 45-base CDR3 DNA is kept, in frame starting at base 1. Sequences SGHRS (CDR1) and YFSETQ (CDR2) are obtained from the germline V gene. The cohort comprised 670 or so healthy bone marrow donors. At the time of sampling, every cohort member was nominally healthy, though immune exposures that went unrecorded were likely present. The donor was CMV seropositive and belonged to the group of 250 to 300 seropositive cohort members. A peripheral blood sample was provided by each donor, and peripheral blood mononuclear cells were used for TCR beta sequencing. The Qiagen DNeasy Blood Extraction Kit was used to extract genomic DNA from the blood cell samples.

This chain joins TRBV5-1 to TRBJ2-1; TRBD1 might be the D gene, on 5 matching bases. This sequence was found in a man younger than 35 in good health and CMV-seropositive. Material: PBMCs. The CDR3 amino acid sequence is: CASSPEPDTYNEQFF. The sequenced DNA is TGCGCCAGCAGCCCCGAGCCGGACACTTACAATGAGCAGTTCTTC. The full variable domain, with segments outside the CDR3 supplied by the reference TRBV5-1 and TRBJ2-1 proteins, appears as KAGVTQTPRYLIKTRGQQVTLSCSPISGHRSVSWYQQTPGQGLQFLFEYFSETQRNKGNFPGRFSGRQFSNSRSEMNVSTLELGDSALYLCASSPEPDTYNEQFFGPGTRLTVL.